Presented here are 23 T cell receptor beta chains from one specimen sequenced in a study of shared clonotypes between healthy human individuals. Repertoires were generated with immunoSEQ multiplex PCR, while TCRdb's copy carries only in-frame clones and drops some. Here the sample spans about 2.4 million clones, approximately 94% being singletons. The specimen was naive CD4+ T cells from PBMCs. Noted subset: CD45RA+ positively selected. The receptors stem from a man between 18 and 29 years old in good health. Some clones in this sample may be carry-over from other donors' samples.

This chain uses TRBV4-2 with TRBJ2-5, with 10 bases aligning to TRBD1. Germline CDR1 LGHNA, CDR2 YNFKEQ. Germline trimming cut 1 base from V and 5 bases from J; bases unmatched to any gene: 13. This CDR3 comprises 18 residues. CDR3 in amino acids: CASSQGRSGTGVGETQYF. The CDR3 DNA reads TGTGCCAGCAGCCAAGGTCGGAGCGGGACAGGGGTCGGGGAGACCCAGTACTTC.

This chain joins TRBV9 and TRBJ1-4; 8 nucleotides align to TRBD1. The V gene end was trimmed by 3 bases and the J gene end by 8 bases; junction bases not matched to a gene: 9. In germline, CDR1 is SGDLS, CDR2 YYNGEE. The length of the CDR3 is 15 residues. The CDR3 coding sequence is TGTGCCAGCAGCGCCGCTGGGGGGACAGGAGAAAAACTGTTTTTT. This translates into CASSAAGGTGEKLFF.

V usage is TRBV7-2 and J usage is TRBJ2-2; D is ambiguous. CDR1 and CDR2 from the germline V gene are SGHTA and FQGNSA. The CDR3 consists of 15 residues. Trimming took 2 bases from V and 4 from J, leaving 11 bases between them. CDR3 DNA: TGTGCCAGCAGCTTATCCCGGACGCTCACCGGGGAGCTGTTTTTT. This gives the protein CASSLSRTLTGELFF. Complete variable domain (other parts from reference TRBV7-2 and TRBJ2-2): GAGVSQSPSNKVTEKGKDVELRCDPISGHTALYWYRQSLGQGLEFLIYFQGNSAPDKSGLPSDRFSAERTGGSVSTLTIQRTQQEDSAVYLCASSLSRTLTGELFFGEGSRLTVL.

The J gene is TRBJ1-3, the V gene TRBV28; 8 bases are a match to TRBD1. CDR1 is MDHEN and CDR2 is SYDVKM in the germline V gene. CDR3 length: 15 residues. Losses at the gene ends were 6 bases for V and 4 bases for J; bases not matched to a gene: 8. This CDR3 reads CASSPPGGLGNTIYF. The CDR3 DNA reads as TGTGCCAGCAGCCCACCAGGGGGCTTAGGAAACACCATATATTTT.

The V call is TRBV5-4, the J call TRBJ2-5; 8 bases map to TRBD1. This CDR3 has 15 residues. Trimming at V came to 4 bases and at J to 5 bases, leaving 10 bases not matched to a gene. The V gene's germline CDR1 is SGHNT and CDR2 YYREEE (reference sequence). As DNA, the CDR3 is TGTGCCAGCAGCGCCCAAGACAGGGGTGGCGAGACCCAGTACTTC. This codes for CASSAQDRGGETQYF.

This rearrangement joins TRBV19 to TRBJ1-4, with a possible D match to TRBD1 (5 bases). The germline CDR1 and CDR2 sequences are LNHDA and SQIVND (reference sequence). The CDR3 extends over 12 amino acids. The V gene lost 4 bases and the J gene lost 14 bases, with 14 bases spanning the gap. The CDR3, as DNA: TGTGCCAGTAGTAGGGGGGGACCCAGGCTGTTTTTT. Its translation is CASSRGGPRLFF.

The chain recombines TRBV15 with TRBJ2-1; possible D gene TRBD2, 5 bases. V was clipped by 8 bases and J by 0 bases, with 17 bases between them. Per the germline V gene, CDR1 is LNHNV and CDR2 is YYDKDF (reference sequence). This CDR3 has 16 residues. CDR3 region: CATEGATASSYNEQFF. The CDR3 DNA reads TGTGCCACCGAGGGCGCAACGGCAAGCTCCTACAATGAGCAGTTCTTC.

The chain combines TRBV28 with TRBJ2-7; D gene uncertain. V was trimmed by 7 bases and J by 3 bases, leaving 16 bases between them. CDR1 MDHEN and CDR2 SYDVKM come from the germline V gene. The CDR3 is made up of 14 amino acids. This chain's CDR3 is CASTRGSQFYEQYF. In DNA form, the CDR3 reads TGTGCCAGCACCCGAGGCTCGCAGTTCTACGAGCAGTACTTC.

This chain connects TRBV5-8 to TRBJ1-1, with TRBD1 as a possible D gene (6 bases). This CDR3 region has 13 residues. Germline V gives CDR1 SGHTS, CDR2 YDEGEE. Trimming removed 3 bases from V and 8 bases from J, with 14 bases in between. For the CDR3, the DNA is TGTGCCAGCAGCTCGACCCGGCAGGGGGAAGCTTTCTTT. Its protein product is CASSSTRQGEAFF.

Here the CDR3 DNA reads TGTGCCAGCAGTGTAGAGGGACTTAACACAGATACGCAGTATTTT. Encoded protein: CASSVEGLNTDTQYF. V usage is TRBV6-1 and J usage is TRBJ2-3; tentatively, D is TRBD2 (6 bases). Germline assignment: CDR1 MNHNS and CDR2 SASEGT. Trimming cost V 4 bases and J 2 bases, with 13 bases left between them. The CDR3 runs to 15 residues.

The V and J genes are TRBV7-8 and TRBJ2-5, with D perhaps assigned TRBD1 or TRBD2 (6 bases each). The ends were cut back, 1 base at V and 9 bases at J, with 18 bases in the middle. The CDR3 runs to 15 residues. Germline assignment: CDR1 SGHVS and CDR2 FQNEAQ. DNA for the CDR3: TGTGCCAGCAGCTTAGGCACTAGCCCCGAGGGGGCCCAGTACTTC. This encodes CASSLGTSPEGAQYF.

This chain joins TRBV5-5 and TRBJ2-5; D remains ambiguous. Germline V lookup: CDR1 SGHKS, CDR2 YYEKEE (reference sequence). Trimming removed 3 bases from V and 5 bases from J, with 8 bases in between. The CDR3 spans 12 residues. CDR3 protein: CASSWLRETQYF. In DNA form, the CDR3 reads TGTGCCAGCAGCTGGTTAAGGGAGACCCAGTACTTC.

This chain joins TRBV28 and TRBJ2-7; 9 nucleotides match TRBD1. The trim removed 10 bases at V and 2 bases at J, leaving 6 bases unmatched. CDR1 and CDR2 (germline): MDHEN, SYDVKM. The CDR3 consists of 13 residues. The CDR3 DNA follows: TGTGCCACACGGGGGACAGGGCCCTACGAGCAGTACTTC. It translates to CATRGTGPYEQYF.

The V gene is TRBV4-1, the J gene TRBJ2-5; TRBD2 matches 11 bases. CDR1 and CDR2 from the germline V gene are MGHRA and YSYEKL. This CDR3 is 15 amino acids long. Trimming removed 4 bases from V and 1 base from J; junction bases left unmatched: 2. The CDR3: CASSRGTSGQETQYF. CDR3 nucleotide sequence: TGCGCCAGCAGCCGGGGGACTAGCGGCCAAGAGACCCAGTACTTC.

The rearrangement links TRBV28 to TRBJ2-1, with 7 bases identical to TRBD2. V shed 6 bases, J shed 7 bases, and the junction held 9 bases outside the gene matches. CDR3 length: 14 amino acids. Germline V CDR1 and CDR2: MDHEN, SYDVKM. CDR3 protein: CASSGGSSLNEQFF. The CDR3 DNA reads TGTGCCAGCAGCGGCGGGAGTTCCCTTAATGAGCAGTTCTTC.

With respect to this clone: The same CDR3 is also encoded by other DNA sequences in this sample. V and J are TRBV5-1 and TRBJ2-3, with a possible D match to TRBD1 (6 bases). V dropped 4 bases and J dropped 2 bases, with 11 bases sitting between them. The CDR3 covers 14 residues. Germline V CDR1 and CDR2: SGHRS, YFSETQ. In DNA form, the CDR3 reads TGCGCCAGCAGCCCCGGACAGTCCACAGATACGCAGTATTTT. This gives the protein CASSPGQSTDTQYF.

This chain links TRBV28 with TRBJ1-4; a possible D gene is TRBD1 (5 bases). Per the germline V gene, CDR1 is MDHEN and CDR2 is SYDVKM. The length of the CDR3 is 13 residues. With 5 bases removed from V and 11 bases from J, the gap between germline ends came to 15 bases. The CDR3 DNA sequence: TGTGCCAGCAGTCCACCGACCAGGGAGAAACTGTTTTTT. Protein: CASSPPTREKLFF.

The chain recombines TRBV15 with TRBJ2-5, with 13 bases that match TRBD2. The germline gives CDR1 LNHNV, CDR2 YYDKDF (reference sequence). J gave up 5 bases and V 0 bases, and 0 bases lay outside the gene matches. The CDR3 loop spans 15 amino acids. CDR3: CATSRELAGGETQYF. The CDR3 region has the DNA TGTGCCACCAGCAGAGAACTAGCGGGAGGGGAGACCCAGTACTTC.

The V gene is TRBV5-1, the J gene TRBJ2-4, with D unresolved. The CDR3 loop spans 12 amino acids. Trimming cost V 5 bases and J 0 bases, with 3 bases left between them. Per germline, CDR1 SGHRS and CDR2 YFSETQ. The CDR3 reads CASRLAKNIQYF. CDR3 nucleotides: TGCGCCAGCAGGCTAGCCAAAAACATTCAGTACTTC.

The chain has TRBV4-2 and TRBJ1-5, with D perhaps matching TRBD1 (5 bases). Trimming took off 0 bases at V and 3 bases at J, with 15 bases between the two ends. Germline V CDR1 and CDR2: LGHNA, YNFKEQ. The CDR3 has 17 amino acids. The chain's CDR3 is CASSQDGAGGANQPQHF. Written as DNA, the CDR3 is TGTGCCAGCAGCCAAGATGGAGCGGGAGGGGCCAATCAGCCCCAGCATTTT.

The rearrangement joins TRBV6-4 to TRBJ2-1; no clear D. The V end lost 2 bases, the J end lost 11 bases, and 7 bases lay between the germline ends. Per the germline V gene, CDR1 is MRHNA and CDR2 is SNTAGT. The CDR3 extends over 11 amino acids. This CDR3 is CASSDRNKQFF. The CDR3 DNA is TGTGCCAGCAGTGACCGTAATAAGCAGTTCTTC.

V usage is TRBV4-3 and J usage is TRBJ2-4; TRBD2 aligns across 12 bases. With 0 bases clipped from V and 9 bases from J, the junction kept 9 bases outside the gene matches. The CDR3 runs to 17 residues. Germline CDR1 LGHNA, CDR2 YSLEER. Written as DNA, the CDR3 is TGCGCCAGCAGCCAAGATGGGCTAGCGGGGGGGGACAGCATTCAGTACTTC. Its protein product is CASSQDGLAGGDSIQYF.

To note about this clone: The sample contains more than one DNA sequence encoding this CDR3. The chain carries TRBV7-2 and TRBJ1-2, with TRBD1 matching 10 bases. There are 15 residues in the CDR3. Trimming took 5 bases from V and 4 from J; bases not matched to a gene: 7. From germline, CDR1 is SGHTA and CDR2 FQGNSA. CDR3 sequence: CASSPRQGAGYGYTF. CDR3 DNA sequence: TGTGCCAGCAGCCCGAGACAGGGGGCCGGCTATGGCTACACCTTC.